This T cell receptor beta chain was sequenced for a study of long-term antiretroviral therapy in people with HIV. Version v3.0 of the immunoSEQ assay was performed at survey level. Produced via immunoSEQ multiplex PCR; TCRdb's table is partial and in-frame only. The repertoire holds around 35,000 clones, with about 95% as singletons. CDR1 MNHEY and CDR2 SMNVEV come from the germline V gene (reference sequence). With 7 bases clipped from V and 6 bases from J, the junction kept 8 bases outside the gene matches. CDR3 length: 16 residues. The chain has TRBV27 and TRBJ2-2; TRBD2 aligns across 13 bases. The TCR originated in a man in his thirties or forties with HIV. This specimen was unsorted PBMCs, taken approximately 6.6 years after starting antiretroviral therapy. The CDR3 spells CASTWTSGSEAGELFF. For the CDR3, the DNA is TGTGCCAGCACCTGGACTAGCGGGAGCGAGGCCGGGGAGCTGTTTTTT.